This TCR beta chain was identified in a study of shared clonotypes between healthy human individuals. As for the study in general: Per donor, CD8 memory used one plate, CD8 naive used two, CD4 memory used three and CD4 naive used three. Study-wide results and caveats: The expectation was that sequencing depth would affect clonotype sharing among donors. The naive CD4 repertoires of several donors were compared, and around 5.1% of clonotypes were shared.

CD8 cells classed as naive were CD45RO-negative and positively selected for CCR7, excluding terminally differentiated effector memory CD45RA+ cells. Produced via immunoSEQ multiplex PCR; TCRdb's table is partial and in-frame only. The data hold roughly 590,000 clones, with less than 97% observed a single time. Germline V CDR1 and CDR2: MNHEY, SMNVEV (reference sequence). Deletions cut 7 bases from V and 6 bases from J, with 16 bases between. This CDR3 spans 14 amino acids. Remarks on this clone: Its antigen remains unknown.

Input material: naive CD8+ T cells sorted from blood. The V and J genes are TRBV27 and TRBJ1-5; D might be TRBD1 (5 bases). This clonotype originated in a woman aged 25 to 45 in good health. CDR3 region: CASTAARGSQPQHF. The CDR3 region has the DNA TGTGCCAGCACGGCTGCGAGGGGTAGTCAGCCCCAGCATTTT.